Presented here are 12 T cell receptor beta chains from one specimen sequenced in a study of cytomegalovirus exposure and HLA in healthy donors. PCR used 60 Vbeta primers and 13 Jbeta primers. Clones were sequenced by immunoSEQ multiplex PCR, and TCRdb holds only the in-frame ones, with some missing. The data show under 200,000 clones, with roughly 85% seen just once and approximately 2.5% held by the top ten. Sample: PBMCs. Receptors were obtained from a man aged 25-45 years in good health and CMV-seropositive.

This chain links TRBV7-3 with TRBJ2-1, with 7 bases lining up with TRBD1. V was pared by 0 bases and J by 7 bases, with 6 bases of the junction left unmatched. In germline, CDR1 is SGHTA, CDR2 FQGTGA. The CDR3 totals 15 residues. The CDR3 is CASSLTGDSRNEQFF. The CDR3 bases are TGTGCCAGCAGCTTAACGGGGGACAGTCGGAATGAGCAGTTCTTC.

The sample holds one count of this clone. The chain uses TRBV5-4 and TRBJ2-7, with 14 bases aligning to TRBD2. V lost 4 bases, J lost 4 bases, and 7 bases stayed unmatched. This CDR3 comprises 16 residues. Germline CDR1 and CDR2: SGHNT and YYREEE (reference sequence). CDR3 in amino acids: CASSPGTSGSVYEQYV. The CDR3 DNA reads as TGTGCCAGCAGCCCAGGGACTAGCGGGAGTGTTTACGAGCAGTACGTC.

The V gene is TRBV7-2, the J gene TRBJ2-2; 10 nucleotides match TRBD1. CDR1 and CDR2 (germline): SGHTA, FQGNSA. The CDR3 sequence is 15 residues long. V dropped 5 bases and J dropped 4; count of bases not matched to a gene: 4. DNA for the CDR3: TGTGCCAGCAGCAGACAGGGGGCGACCACCGGGGAGCTGTTTTTT. Its translation: CASSRQGATTGELFF.

This rearrangement joins TRBV12-5 to TRBJ2-5; the D gene is possibly TRBD2 (6 bases). Germline V gene data show CDR1 as LGHNT and CDR2 as FRNRAP. The CDR3 is 13 residues long. V shed 3 bases and J shed 4 bases, with 9 bases lying between them. This CDR3 is CASGLGTLETQYF. The CDR3 DNA reads TGTGCTAGTGGTTTAGGGACTCTAGAGACCCAGTACTTC.

This rearrangement joins TRBV6-1 to TRBJ2-7; TRBD1 matches at 8 bases. Germline CDR1 is MNHNS and CDR2 is SASEGT. The CDR3 is 15 residues long. Trimming cost V 6 bases and J 3 bases; bases outside gene matches: 10. Written as DNA, the CDR3 is TGTGCCAGCAGCCCCAGACAGGGGAGTCACTACGAGCAGTACGTC. Its translation: CASSPRQGSHYEQYV.

This rearrangement joins TRBV15 to TRBJ2-5; no clear D. The CDR3 totals 12 residues. Trimming shortened V by 0 bases and J by 7 bases, and 6 bases separated the two germline ends. The germline CDR1 and CDR2 sequences are LNHNV and YYDKDF (reference sequence). Here the CDR3 reads CATSRDRGTQYF. The CDR3 coding sequence is TGTGCCACCAGCAGAGATCGAGGGACCCAGTACTTC.

The chain links TRBV27 to TRBJ2-7, with 12 positions matching TRBD2. With 3 bases clipped from V and 2 bases from J, the junction kept 11 bases outside the gene matches. CDR1 is MNHEY and CDR2 is SMNVEV in the germline V gene (reference sequence). This CDR3 has 18 amino acids. The CDR3 DNA is TGTGCCAGCAGTTTCCCGAACCCTCTAGCGGGAGGGCCCTACGAGCAGTACTTC. It yields the protein CASSFPNPLAGGPYEQYF.

The CDR3 loop is CASSEPGQSGNTIYF. Here the CDR3 DNA reads TGTGCCAGCAGTGAACCCGGTCAATCTGGAAACACCATATATTTT. The genes are TRBV25-1 and TRBJ1-3, with D unclear. The germline CDR1 and CDR2 sequences are MGHDK and SYGVNS. Trimming took 2 bases from V and 1 from J, leaving 9 bases between them. The CDR3 is 15 residues long.

The chain combines TRBV19 with TRBJ2-4, with 9 bases matching TRBD1. The CDR3 length is 17 residues. CDR1 is LNHDA and CDR2 is SQIVND in the germline V gene (reference sequence). V lost 4 bases and J lost 1; bases outside the gene matches: 8. Written as DNA, the CDR3 is TGTGCCAGTAGTACCTATGGACAGGGGAGTGCCAAAAACATTCAGTACTTC. Residues: CASSTYGQGSAKNIQYF.

This rearrangement joins TRBV7-9 to TRBJ2-2; the D gene is possibly TRBD2 (6 bases). The V and J ends lost 7 bases and 1 base respectively, with 10 bases between them. CDR1 and CDR2 from the germline V gene are SEHNR and FQNEAQ (reference sequence). The CDR3 is 14 residues long. The CDR3 DNA follows: TGTGCCAGCACCTTTAGCGGGAACACCGGGGAGCTGTTTTTT. Translating gives CASTFSGNTGELFF.

This clone was recorded a few times. The chain employs TRBV7-3 and TRBJ2-1; D possibly corresponds to TRBD2 (7 bases). The CDR3 covers 15 residues. V lost 2 bases to trimming and J lost 0 bases, with 8 bases between them. CDR1 SGHTA and CDR2 FQGTGA come from the germline V gene. The CDR3 here is CASSLGGASYNEQFF. The CDR3 coding sequence is TGTGCCAGCAGCTTAGGGGGGGCCTCCTACAATGAGCAGTTCTTC.

The rearrangement links TRBV18 to TRBJ2-1; D remains unclear. This CDR3 has 12 amino acids. Germline V gene data show CDR1 as KGHSH and CDR2 as LQKENI. V lost 6 bases, J lost 10 bases, and 13 bases lay in between. The CDR3 protein is CASSPRPREQFF. The CDR3 nucleotides read TGTGCCAGCTCCCCTAGGCCGCGGGAGCAGTTCTTC.